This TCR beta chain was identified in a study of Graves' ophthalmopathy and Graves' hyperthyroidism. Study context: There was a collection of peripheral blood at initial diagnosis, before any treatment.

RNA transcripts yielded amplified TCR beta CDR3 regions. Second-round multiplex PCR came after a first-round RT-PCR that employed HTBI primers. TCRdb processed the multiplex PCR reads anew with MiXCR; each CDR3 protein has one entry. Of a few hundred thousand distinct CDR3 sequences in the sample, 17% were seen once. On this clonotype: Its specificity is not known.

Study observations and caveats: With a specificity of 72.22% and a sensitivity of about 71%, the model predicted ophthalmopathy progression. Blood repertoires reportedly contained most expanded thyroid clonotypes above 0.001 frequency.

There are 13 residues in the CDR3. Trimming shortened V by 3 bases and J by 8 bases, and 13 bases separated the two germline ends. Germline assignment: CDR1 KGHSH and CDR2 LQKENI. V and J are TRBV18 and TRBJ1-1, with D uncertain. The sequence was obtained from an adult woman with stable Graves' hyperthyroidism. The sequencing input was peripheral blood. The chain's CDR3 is CASSPGSADEAFF. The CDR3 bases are TGTGCCAGCTCACCGGGGTCCGCTGACGAAGCTTTCTTT.